This entry concerns a single T cell receptor (beta chain). Germline V gene lookup returns CDR1 SGHTA and CDR2 FQGNSA. The ends lost 5 bases at V and 5 bases at J; junction bases unmatched: 11. The CDR3 runs 15 residues. TCRdb passed the RT-PCR reads through MiXCR, listing each CDR3 protein once. This sample has about 680,000 distinct CDR3 sequences; over 12% occur once, and the top ten carry about 3.9%. Input material: memory CD4+ T cells from blood. This TCR was recovered from a female donor in good health, serving as a healthy control. This sequence joins TRBV7-2 and TRBJ1-2, with TRBD1 identical over 7 bases. The CDR3 bases are TGTGCCAGCAGCCAGGCCCGGGACAGCCTATATGGCTACACCTTC. It specifies CASSQARDSLYGYTF.